This T cell receptor beta chain was obtained from a study of blood T cell repertoires in COVID-19. Overall study context: The origin of the acute and convalescent COVID-19 samples was the United States, Italy and Spain.

The study recruited people aged about 18 to 95 years across roughly 25 US areas. The V and J ends lost 6 bases and 0 bases, in that order; junction bases with no gene match: 5. Germline V gene lookup returns CDR1 MNHEY and CDR2 SVGEGT. CDR3 size: 14 residues. Original processing methods: Using reference gene primer amplification, nucleated cell counts were estimated. Repertoires were generated with immunoSEQ multiplex PCR, while TCRdb's copy carries only in-frame clones and drops some. V and J calls and clone size are as listed in that table; D and trimming were resolved from the DNA. The table shows hundreds of thousands of clones, with roughly 86% occurring only once. This clone has just a few counts.

The V and J genes are TRBV6-2 or TRBV6-3 and TRBJ2-7, with 7 bases fitting TRBD1. The clonotype comes from a woman between 18 and 29 years old who had recovered from COVID-19. The sequenced material came from PBMCs or T cells enriched from blood (not recorded which). The CDR3 region has the DNA TGTGCCAGCAGCGAGGGACAGACCTCCTACGAGCAGTACTTC. It codes for CASSEGQTSYEQYF.